Listed below are T cell receptor beta chains from one sample, sequenced in a study of blood T cell repertoires in COVID-19. The method was immunoSEQ multiplex PCR; TCRdb's version includes in-frame clones alone and lacks a portion of them. The profile shows fewer than 40,000 clones, 65% to 90% of them singletons. Sequenced: peripheral blood. The receptors were gathered from a man older than 75 with active COVID-19. Both conserved end residues are part of each CDR3. The D gene is left open where the match is weak. Part of the rows lack a size; the others show once, few, many or a class for expanded clones.

cdr3_length | j_call | v_call | d_call | clone_size | cdr3_aa | cdr3_nt
13 | TRBJ1-5 | TRBV27 | NA | NA | CASSPESNQPQHF | TGTGCCAGCAGTCCTGAGAGCAATCAGCCCCAGCATTTT
15 | TRBJ2-1 | TRBV5-1 | TRBD2 | NA | CASSLMTSGGDEQFF | TGCGCCAGCAGCTTGATGACTAGCGGGGGGGATGAGCAGTTCTTC
15 | TRBJ1-1 | TRBV30 | TRBD1 | NA | CAWIPGTGENTEAFF | TGTGCCTGGATCCCCGGGACAGGAGAGAACACTGAAGCTTTCTTT
14 | TRBJ1-1 | TRBV18 | TRBD1 | NA | CASSPIRGMTEAFF | TGTGCCAGCTCACCAATCAGGGGGATGACTGAAGCTTTCTTT
15 | TRBJ2-1 | TRBV14 | TRBD2 | NA | CASSQGLARYNEQFF | TGTGCCAGCAGCCAAGGACTAGCGCGGTACAATGAGCAGTTCTTC
13 | TRBJ2-5 | TRBV13 | TRBD1 | NA | CASSQGTGETQYF | TGTGCCAGCAGCCAGGGGACAGGTGAGACCCAGTACTTC
15 | TRBJ2-3 | TRBV19 | TRBD2 | NA | CASSISGLSTDTQYF | TGTGCCAGTAGTATTAGCGGGCTCAGCACAGATACGCAGTATTTT
12 | TRBJ2-3 | TRBV5-4 | NA | NA | CASSFRWDTQYF | TGTGCCAGCAGCTTCAGGTGGGATACGCAGTATTTT
17 | TRBJ2-5 | TRBV6-1 | TRBD2 | NA | CASSEQPSGGPSVTQYF | TGTGCCAGCAGTGAACAGCCTAGCGGGGGCCCCTCAGTAACCCAGTACTTC
13 | TRBJ1-6 | TRBV6-1 | NA | NA | CASSEQGSSPLHF | TGTGCCAGCAGTGAACAGGGAAGTTCACCCCTCCACTTT
17 | TRBJ1-4 | TRBV6-6 | NA | NA | CASSPGHGLRVREELFF | TGTGCCAGCAGTCCCGGACACGGCCTCAGAGTCAGAGAGGAACTGTTTTTT
14 | TRBJ1-2 | TRBV6-5 | TRBD1 | NA | CASSLTDRDYGYTF | TGTGCCAGCAGCCTTACAGACAGGGACTATGGCTACACCTTC
13 | TRBJ1-2 | TRBV24-1 | TRBD1 | NA | CATSGSGGSGYTF | TGTGCCACCAGCGGGTCAGGGGGGTCTGGCTACACCTTC
14 | TRBJ2-5 | TRBV2 | NA | NA | CASSEATRQETQYF | TGTGCCAGCAGTGAAGCGACTCGCCAAGAGACCCAGTACTTC
15 | TRBJ2-7 | TRBV7-2 | NA | NA | CASSPTGTPSYEQYF | TGTGCCAGCAGCCCCACAGGGACACCCTCCTACGAGCAGTACTTC
14 | TRBJ2-7 | TRBV11-3 | TRBD1 | NA | CASSRDRGSYEQYF | TGTGCCAGCAGCCGCGACAGGGGATCCTACGAGCAGTACTTC
14 | TRBJ2-1 | TRBV7-2 | NA | few | CASSLILAINEQFF | TGTGCCAGCAGCTTAATACTAGCCATCAATGAGCAGTTCTTC
14 | TRBJ2-3 | TRBV24-1 | NA | NA | CATSDFLETDTQYF | TGTGCCACCAGTGATTTCTTAGAGACAGATACGCAGTATTTT
16 | TRBJ2-1 | TRBV7-2 | TRBD2 | NA | CASSLASSGGYNEQFF | TGTGCCAGCAGCTTAGCGTCCAGCGGGGGGTACAATGAGCAGTTCTTC
12 | TRBJ1-1 | TRBV2 | NA | NA | CASSVRNTEAFF | TGTGCCAGCAGTGTGAGGAACACTGAAGCTTTCTTT
15 | TRBJ1-2 | TRBV28 | TRBD1 | NA | CASSWGQGTDYGYTF | TGTGCCAGCAGTTGGGGACAGGGAACTGACTATGGCTACACCTTC
15 | TRBJ2-3 | TRBV11-1 | TRBD1 | once | CASTTGTGGTDTQYF | TGTGCCAGCACTACAGGGACAGGGGGCACAGATACGCAGTATTTT
13 | TRBJ2-1 | TRBV11-3 | NA | NA | CASSTYSGWEQFF | TGTGCCAGCAGCACGTACTCAGGCTGGGAGCAGTTCTTC
12 | TRBJ1-2 | TRBV7-9 | NA | NA | CASSGQGYGYTF | TGTGCCAGCAGCGGGCAGGGATATGGCTACACCTTC
14 | TRBJ2-7 | TRBV5-1 | NA | NA | CASSLATGHYEQYF | TGCGCCAGCAGCTTGGCCACAGGGCACTACGAGCAGTACTTC
14 | TRBJ1-5 | TRBV21-1 | NA | once | CASIATGDQQPQHF | TGTGCCAGCATAGCAACAGGGGATCAACAGCCCCAGCATTTT
15 | TRBJ2-5 | TRBV28 | TRBD1 | NA | CASSLFRQGSFSQYF | TGTGCCAGCAGTTTATTCCGACAGGGATCATTTTCCCAGTACTTC
15 | TRBJ1-6 | TRBV19 | TRBD1 | NA | CASNAGQLYNSPLHF | TGTGCCAGTAACGCGGGACAGCTTTATAATTCACCCCTCCACTTT
14 | TRBJ1-1 | TRBV18 | NA | once | CASSPIEGGTEAFF | TGTGCCAGCTCACCAATAGAGGGCGGCACTGAAGCTTTCTTT
13 | TRBJ2-5 | TRBV18 | TRBD2 | NA | CASSPGLAETQYF | TGTGCCAGCTCACCGGGACTAGCGGAGACCCAGTACTTC
15 | TRBJ1-1 | TRBV12-2 | NA | NA | CASRGEGDWNTEAFF | TGTGCAAGTCGAGGGGAGGGGGATTGGAACACTGAAGCTTTCTTT
15 | TRBJ2-1 | TRBV11-3 | TRBD2 | NA | CASSLAAGGPHEQFF | TGTGCCAGCAGCTTAGCAGCGGGGGGGCCACATGAGCAGTTCTTC
16 | TRBJ1-2 | TRBV3-1/TRBV3-2 | TRBD1 | NA | CASSHNLGQGEYGYTF | TGTGCCAGCAGCCACAACTTAGGACAGGGAGAATACGGCTACACCTTC
16 | TRBJ2-1 | TRBV14 | TRBD2 | NA | CASSQFPGLVYNEQFF | TGTGCCAGCAGCCAATTCCCGGGACTAGTCTACAATGAGCAGTTCTTC
16 | TRBJ1-1 | TRBV19 | TRBD1 | NA | CASSNILPNRGGGAFF | TGTGCCAGTAGTAACATACTACCGAACAGGGGCGGAGGAGCTTTCTTT
15 | TRBJ2-7 | TRBV5-1 | TRBD1 | NA | CASSGTTGRIDEQYF | TGCGCCAGCAGCGGAACGACAGGGCGGATAGACGAGCAGTACTTC
15 | TRBJ2-7 | TRBV28 | TRBD1 | NA | CASSHTGTGSYEQYF | TGTGCCAGCAGTCATACCGGGACAGGCTCCTACGAGCAGTACTTC
17 | TRBJ2-7 | TRBV21-1 | NA | NA | CASTLPPRLTAPYEQYF | TGTGCCAGTACCCTCCCTCCCAGGCTTACAGCCCCGTACGAGCAGTACTTC
12 | TRBJ1-1 | TRBV10-3 | TRBD1 | NA | CAIGDRQSEAFF | TGTGCCATCGGGGACAGGCAATCCGAAGCTTTCTTT
13 | TRBJ2-5 | TRBV2 | TRBD1 | once | CASSQDREETQYF | TGTGCCAGCAGTCAGGACAGGGAAGAGACCCAGTACTTC
17 | TRBJ2-3 | TRBV5-1 | TRBD2 | NA | CASSPTISGGGTDTQYF | TGCGCCAGCAGCCCAACGATCAGCGGGGGGGGCACAGATACGCAGTATTTT
14 | TRBJ2-3 | TRBV15 | TRBD1 | NA | CATRGQGAGDTQYF | TGTGCCACCAGGGGACAGGGGGCTGGAGATACGCAGTATTTT
14 | TRBJ2-2 | TRBV2 | NA | NA | CASSPALGTGELFF | TGTGCCAGCAGCCCAGCCCTAGGCACCGGGGAGCTGTTTTTT
15 | TRBJ2-1 | TRBV5-1 | TRBD1 | NA | CASSQDRVSYNEQFF | TGCGCCAGCAGCCAAGACAGGGTCTCCTACAATGAGCAGTTCTTC
12 | TRBJ1-4 | TRBV20-1 | NA | NA | CSASIRNEKLFF | TGCAGTGCTAGTATCCGGAATGAAAAACTGTTTTTT
14 | TRBJ1-5 | TRBV6-5 | NA | NA | CASIVAGRSQPQHF | TGTGCCAGCATAGTAGCAGGGAGGTCACAGCCCCAGCATTTT
15 | TRBJ2-7 | TRBV19 | NA | NA | CASSNVLGQTYEQYF | TGTGCCAGTAGTAACGTCCTCGGACAGACTTACGAGCAGTACTTC
14 | TRBJ1-1 | TRBV27 | NA | NA | CASSEQGPNTEAFF | TGTGCCAGCTCCGAACAGGGTCCGAACACTGAAGCTTTCTTT
14 | TRBJ2-2 | TRBV6-2/TRBV6-3 | NA | NA | CASSYGRGTGELFF | TGTGCCAGCAGTTACGGGAGGGGGACCGGGGAGCTGTTTTTT
16 | TRBJ2-5 | TRBV5-1 | TRBD2 | NA | CASRPGLAPYQETQYF | TGCGCCAGCAGGCCAGGACTAGCGCCGTACCAAGAGACCCAGTACTTC
13 | TRBJ1-1 | TRBV6-6 | NA | NA | CASTETVNSEAFF | TGTGCCAGCACCGAGACGGTGAACAGTGAAGCTTTCTTT
14 | TRBJ1-1 | TRBV5-1 | NA | NA | CASSPAGSSTEAFF | TGCGCCAGCAGCCCCGCCGGGTCGAGCACTGAAGCTTTCTTT
13 | TRBJ1-3 | TRBV11-2 | TRBD1 | NA | CASSRYRGNTIYF | TGTGCCAGCAGCCGATACAGGGGGAACACCATATATTTT
14 | TRBJ1-1 | TRBV6-2/TRBV6-3 | TRBD1 | NA | CASSFRGQIAEAFF | TGTGCCAGCAGCTTCAGGGGGCAAATCGCTGAAGCTTTCTTT
14 | TRBJ2-1 | TRBV25-1 | TRBD2 | NA | CASSVAGGADEQFF | TGTGCCAGCAGTGTTGCCGGGGGGGCCGATGAGCAGTTCTTC